A single sample gave rise to the 8 T cell receptor beta chains below, sequenced in a study of T-cell reconstitution after alpha-beta-depleted transplantation in children (dated by TCRdb to about 2016). This specimen's treatment or condition label, per the study, means: allogeneic hematopoietic cell transplantation with graft depleted of TCRalphabeta T cells and CD19 B cells. Library preparation was by PCR. The listed sequencing device is Illumina HiSeq 2500. Molecular barcoding was employed in the preparation of TCR libraries, with unique molecular identifiers being used to normalize TCRbeta repertoire quantification. The public reads were reanalyzed by TCRdb: fastp trimming at Q25, MiXCR alignment, in-frame beta chains only. Each CDR3 protein gets just one entry, which takes the most common genes and DNA from the rows behind it. This sample has roughly 790,000 distinct CDR3 sequences in its table, and 16% of those were observed once. Jointly, the top ten make up roughly 5% of the sample.

Sequencing used PBMCs, mostly from graft donor cells, obtained 360 days after TCRalphabeta/CD19-depleted stem cell transplant. Source of these receptors: a male patient between 10 and 17 years old who had a stem cell transplant for acute lymphoblastic leukemia, so the T cells may come from the graft donor.

This clonotype was detected only a few times. This sequence joins TRBV4-2 and TRBJ2-3, with 12 bases matching TRBD2. Trimming removed 3 bases from V and 3 bases from J; junction bases left unmatched: 1. The CDR3 loop spans 15 amino acids. CDR1 is LGHNA, CDR2 YNFKEQ, per germline. Written as DNA, the CDR3 is TGTGCCAGCAGCCACCTAGCGGGAGGGACAGATACGCAGTATTTT. It translates to CASSHLAGGTDTQYF.

This clonotype was detected many times. This chain uses TRBV3-1 with TRBJ2-5; D is ambiguous. The germline gives CDR1 LGHDT, CDR2 YNNKEL (reference sequence). Between the trimmed V and J ends, which lost 2 bases and 3 bases, there was a span of 1 base. This CDR3 spans 11 amino acids. The CDR3 is CASSQKETQYF. The CDR3 nucleotides read TGTGCCAGCAGCCAAAAAGAGACCCAGTACTTC.

This clonotype has ten or more counts. The gene calls are TRBV6-8 and TRBJ2-3; 12 bases align to TRBD2. Per germline, CDR1 MNHGY and CDR2 SAAAGT. The V gene end was trimmed by 2 bases and the J gene end by 2 bases; junction bases not matched to a gene: 14. The CDR3 extends over 20 amino acids. The CDR3 protein is CASSYPPGGTSGRNTDTQYF. CDR3 nucleotide sequence: TGTGCCAGCAGTTACCCGCCGGGAGGAACTAGCGGGAGGAACACAGATACGCAGTATTTT.

The chain uses TRBV27 and TRBJ2-7; D may be TRBD1 (6 bases). CDR3 length: 14 amino acids. Germline V gene data show CDR1 as MNHEY and CDR2 as SMNVEV (reference sequence). V lost 6 bases, J lost 3 bases, and 15 bases lay in between. Here the CDR3 DNA reads TGTGCCAGCAGCCCAGGGACATTCGTCTACGAGCAGTACTTC. Translating it yields CASSPGTFVYEQYF.

The V gene is TRBV24-1, the J gene TRBJ2-2, with 9 bases lining up with TRBD2. V gave up 1 base and J gave up 7 bases; unmatched junction bases: 9. From germline, CDR1 is KGHDR and CDR2 SFDVKD. The CDR3 is 17 amino acids. CDR3 coding DNA: TGTGCCACCAGTGATTTAGAGTCTAGCGGGAAGAACGGGGAGCTGTTTTTT. Translation: CATSDLESSGKNGELFF.

This clonotype has just a few counts. This chain connects TRBV5-1 to TRBJ2-1; TRBD2 aligns across 7 bases. The CDR3 runs 15 residues. The J segment lost 8 bases and the V segment lost 6 bases, leaving 14 bases of the junction unmatched. Germline V gene lookup returns CDR1 SGHRS and CDR2 YFSETQ. The CDR3 coding sequence is TGCGCCAGCACCACACTTAGCGGGCGTAGGGATGAGCAGTTCTTC. Its protein product is CASTTLSGRRDEQFF.

Only a few counts were recorded for this clonotype. V is TRBV20-1 and J is TRBJ1-2; D unclear. Trimming pared 7 bases from V and 2 bases from J, leaving 2 bases between. The CDR3 spans 9 residues. CDR1 and CDR2 (germline): DFQATT, SNEGSKA (reference sequence). CDR3 in amino acids: CSVNYGYTF. Written as DNA, the CDR3 is TGCAGTGTCAACTATGGCTACACCTTC.

This clonotype was observed many times. The genes are TRBV5-1 and TRBJ2-1; unclear D gene. CDR3 length: 12 residues. The germline V gene has CDR1 SGHRS and CDR2 YFSETQ. Trimming shortened V by 0 bases and J by 8 bases, and 6 bases separated the two germline ends. CDR3 bases: TGCGCCAGCAGCTTGGCCCCCCATGAGCAGTTCTTC. As protein: CASSLAPHEQFF.